This T cell receptor (beta chain) emerged from a study of identifying expanded T cells in peripheral blood. Regarding the study as a whole: Across healthy donors, higher total template counts meant significantly greater approximately two-week count variance.

Repertoires were generated with immunoSEQ multiplex PCR, while TCRdb's copy carries only in-frame clones and drops some. Among 100,000 to 150,000 clones listed, 70% to 90% were seen once. Germline values: CDR1 MNHGY, CDR2 SVAAGI. The CDR3 is 12 amino acids. This clone was picked up a small number of times. Antigen: not known. The TCR originated in a person aged 18 to 70 in good health. The sequenced material came from blood. J is TRBJ2-3 and V is TRBV6-9, with 8 bases identical to TRBD2. CDR3 sequence (DNA): TGTGGGCTAGCGGGCCGCACAGATACGCAGTATTTT. It encodes CGLAGRTDTQYF.